These 7 T cell receptor beta chains came from one sample sequenced in a study of cytotoxic CD8 clonotypes in ibrutinib-treated CLL. The method was immunoSEQ multiplex PCR; TCRdb's version includes in-frame clones alone and lacks a portion of them. The sample shows almost 250,000 clones, roughly 74% of them seen only once. Material: PBMCs, obtained after 24 months of ibrutinib treatment. These receptors were taken from a human donor with chronic lymphocytic leukemia.

This clone was seen a single time. The chain recombines TRBV5-1 with TRBJ2-2, with 10 bases lining up with TRBD2. From germline, CDR1 is SGHRS and CDR2 YFSETQ. The V segment lost 1 base and the J segment 6 bases; nucleotides outside the gene matches: 3. This CDR3 has 15 residues. This CDR3 reads CASSLLAGAAGELFF. CDR3 DNA: TGCGCCAGCAGCTTGCTAGCGGGAGCGGCCGGGGAGCTGTTTTTT.

This clone was seen a handful of times. The J gene is TRBJ2-1, the V gene TRBV29-1; 9 positions match TRBD2. Germline values: CDR1 SQVTM, CDR2 ANQGSEA. The V gene end was trimmed by 4 bases and the J gene end by 8 bases; junction bases not matched to a gene: 9. The length of the CDR3 is 14 residues. The CDR3 DNA reads as TGCAGCGTTGGAATGAGACTAGCGGCCGATGAGCAGTTCTTC. Translating gives CSVGMRLAADEQFF.

The chain has TRBV6-5 and TRBJ1-1; D may be TRBD1 (5 bases). Germline-derived CDR1 and CDR2 are MNHEY and SVGAGI. The CDR3 has 11 amino acids. Deletions cut 6 bases from V and 7 bases from J, with 9 bases between. CDR3: CASSYGGEAFF. In DNA, the CDR3 is TGTGCCAGCAGCTACGGGGGTGAAGCTTTCTTT.

The gene calls are TRBV6-5 and TRBJ1-1; D remains unclear. This CDR3 contains 13 residues. Trimming removed 6 bases from V and 3 bases from J, with 11 bases in between. Germline-derived CDR1 and CDR2 are MNHEY and SVGAGI. The CDR3 coding sequence is TGTGCCAGCAGCCGCGGGATGGACACTGAAGCTTTCTTT. Translating it yields CASSRGMDTEAFF.

The chain recombines TRBV10-3 with TRBJ1-3; 7 bases agree with TRBD1. There are 14 residues in the CDR3. The germline gives CDR1 ENHRY, CDR2 SYGVKD. Germline trimming cut 3 bases from V and 2 bases from J; bases unmatched to any gene: 1. The CDR3 sequence is CAISETGAGNTIYF. The CDR3 DNA is TGTGCCATCAGTGAAACAGGGGCTGGAAACACCATATATTTT.

J is TRBJ1-5 and V is TRBV28, with 8 nucleotides matching TRBD1. The CDR3 sequence is 13 residues long. Germline V lookup: CDR1 MDHEN, CDR2 SYDVKM. Trimming took 6 bases from V and 7 from J; bases not matched to a gene: 5. The CDR3: CASRPGGPQPQHF. The CDR3 region has the DNA TGTGCCAGCAGGCCAGGGGGCCCCCAGCCCCAGCATTTT.

V and J are TRBV5-1 and TRBJ2-5, with 9 bases aligning to TRBD1. J lost 2 bases, V lost 2 bases, and 4 bases had no gene match. CDR1 and CDR2 from the germline V gene are SGHRS and YFSETQ. The CDR3 spans 15 residues. The CDR3 DNA reads as TGCGCCAGCAGCTTAGGGACAGGGAGTCAAGAGACCCAGTACTTC. Translating gives CASSLGTGSQETQYF.